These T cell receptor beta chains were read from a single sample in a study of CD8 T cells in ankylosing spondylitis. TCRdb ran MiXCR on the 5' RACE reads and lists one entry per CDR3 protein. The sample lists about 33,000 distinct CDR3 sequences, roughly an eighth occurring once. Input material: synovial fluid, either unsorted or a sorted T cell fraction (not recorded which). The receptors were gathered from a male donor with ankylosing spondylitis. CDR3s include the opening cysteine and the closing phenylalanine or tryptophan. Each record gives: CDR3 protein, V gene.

CDR3 protein: CAISESATDTQYF; V gene: TRBV10-3
CDR3 protein: CASSIIGDVEDTQYF; V gene: TRBV28
CDR3 protein: CASSEKETETQYF; V gene: TRBV6-1
CDR3 protein: CASSQDMASGEDIQYF; V gene: TRBV4-3
CDR3 protein: CASSETAGEISSSTDTQYF; V gene: TRBV2
CDR3 protein: CASSLSGTGRNEQYF; V gene: TRBV27
CDR3 protein: CASSRGLAGAYNEQFF; V gene: TRBV12-3/TRBV12-4
CDR3 protein: CASSPGQRDRRYQETQYF; V gene: TRBV27
CDR3 protein: CASSLGTEAFF; V gene: TRBV6-2/TRBV6-3
CDR3 protein: CASSSRGDTGELFF; V gene: TRBV9
CDR3 protein: CASSLDGGGGWYNEQFF; V gene: TRBV7-8
CDR3 protein: CASSYPTSGANVLTF; V gene: TRBV6-2/TRBV6-3
CDR3 protein: CAWSLPPGGSTGELFF; V gene: TRBV30
CDR3 protein: CASSARTSTDTQYF; V gene: TRBV6-4
CDR3 protein: CASSYQGAGADTQYF; V gene: TRBV27
CDR3 protein: CASSPGQGAISNQPQHF; V gene: TRBV12-3/TRBV12-4
CDR3 protein: CASSVAGTDYGYTF; V gene: TRBV9
CDR3 protein: CASSPELADEQFF; V gene: TRBV11-2
CDR3 protein: CATSDLDGDEQYF; V gene: TRBV24-1
CDR3 protein: CASSVEDKEQYF; V gene: TRBV9
CDR3 protein: CSVESQYNGYTF; V gene: TRBV29-1
CDR3 protein: CASPPEVAGAWSSYNEQFF; V gene: TRBV18
CDR3 protein: CASSQDDGGANEQFF; V gene: TRBV4-3
CDR3 protein: CASSLAGFTYNEQFF; V gene: TRBV5-5
CDR3 protein: CASRTSESYEQYF; V gene: TRBV6-1
CDR3 protein: CSAGRGEAEKLFF; V gene: TRBV20-1
CDR3 protein: CASSQRTGREQYF; V gene: TRBV4-3
CDR3 protein: CASSQGTSYEQYF; V gene: TRBV13
CDR3 protein: CASKDRGEADEQFF; V gene: TRBV19
CDR3 protein: CASRPTWDRGLRGQQPQHF; V gene: TRBV6-2/TRBV6-3
CDR3 protein: CASSQDYGDGTEAFF; V gene: TRBV4-3
CDR3 protein: CSARDRDTEQFF; V gene: TRBV20-1
CDR3 protein: CAISLGTAGGLDEQYF; V gene: TRBV10-3
CDR3 protein: CASSVGGGASFNEQFF; V gene: TRBV9
CDR3 protein: CASSPRLTGELFF; V gene: TRBV28
CDR3 protein: CASTPGPGRNIQYF; V gene: TRBV2
CDR3 protein: CAWRAGEARTDTQYF; V gene: TRBV30
CDR3 protein: CASSFGTGSYEQYF; V gene: TRBV27
CDR3 protein: CASTLLGTNTGELFF; V gene: TRBV5-1
CDR3 protein: CASSQERAGELFF; V gene: TRBV14
CDR3 protein: CSARDSERGLYEQYF; V gene: TRBV20-1
CDR3 protein: CASSALEGRDTQYF; V gene: TRBV6-1
CDR3 protein: CASSLSFMEGGTGELFF; V gene: TRBV27
CDR3 protein: CASSQRGPSYEQYF; V gene: TRBV28
CDR3 protein: CSASPPTSGMYEQYF; V gene: TRBV20-1